These 27 T cell receptor beta chains were all obtained from the same sample, sequenced in a study of beta chain features in type 1 diabetes. Expressed TCRB transcripts were sequenced after all isolated RNA was converted to cDNA. Some clones are missing from TCRdb's copy, which holds only in-frame ones; the method was immunoSEQ multiplex PCR. The sample has about 350,000 clones, 15% to 20% seen once; the top ten hold about 0.044%. The sample was naive CD4+ T cells from blood. Every receptor here comes from a woman younger than 30 in good health.

Regarding this clone: At the DNA level, this CDR3 is encoded by other sequences in the same sample as well. The chain is built from TRBV6-5 and TRBJ2-5, with TRBD1 as a possible D gene (5 bases). This CDR3 spans 15 amino acids. V dropped 0 bases and J dropped 5 bases, with 13 bases sitting between them. Germline V gene sequence: CDR1 MNHEY, CDR2 SVGAGI. In DNA, the CDR3 is TGTGCCAGCAGTTACTCAGGACAAGGTCGGGAGACCCAGTACTTC. Its translation: CASSYSGQGRETQYF.

This chain links TRBV7-3 with TRBJ2-1, with 8 nucleotides matching TRBD2. This CDR3 spans 15 amino acids. CDR1 is SGHTA and CDR2 is FQGTGA in the germline V gene. Losses at the gene ends were 0 bases for V and 8 bases for J; bases not matched to a gene: 6. The CDR3 DNA is TGTGCCAGCAGCTTAACGGGTAGCGGGGTTGATGAGCAGTTCTTC. Amino acids: CASSLTGSGVDEQFF.

This clone occurred a few times. The chain links TRBV30 to TRBJ1-4; D is unclear. Germline V gene data show CDR1 as GTSNPN and CDR2 as SVGIG (reference sequence). Trimming took off 0 bases at V and 8 bases at J, with 22 bases between the two ends. The CDR3 is made up of 17 amino acids. The CDR3 DNA reads as TGTGCCTGGAGTGTACGGTTAGCACTCTCTCTACGGGAAAAACTGTTTTTT. Translating it yields CAWSVRLALSLREKLFF.

The J gene is TRBJ2-3, the V gene TRBV30; the D gene is possibly TRBD2 (7 bases). The V gene's germline CDR1 is GTSNPN and CDR2 SVGIG (reference sequence). This CDR3 is 14 amino acids long. V dropped 7 bases and J dropped 0 bases, with 14 bases sitting between them. The CDR3 is CAYLRGGSTDTQYF. CDR3 nucleotide sequence: TGTGCCTACCTAAGGGGGGGCAGCACAGATACGCAGTATTTT.

The chain has TRBV5-1 and TRBJ2-6; D remains ambiguous. Germline values: CDR1 SGHRS, CDR2 YFSETQ. The V end lost 3 bases, the J end lost 0 bases, and 7 bases lay between the germline ends. CDR3 size: 15 residues. The CDR3 coding sequence is TGCGCCAGCAGCTCCTCAGACTCTGGGGCCAACGTCCTGACTTTC. Its protein is CASSSSDSGANVLTF.

The chain has TRBV14 and TRBJ2-7; 10 bases agree with TRBD2. The CDR3 sequence is 18 residues long. V lost 0 bases and J lost 2; bases outside the gene matches: 10. Germline V CDR1 and CDR2: SGHDN, FVKESK. CDR3 bases: TGTGCCAGCAGCCAAGACAGGGCTAGCGGGGGCCTTCCCTACGAGCAGTACTTC. Its translation: CASSQDRASGGLPYEQYF. The full variable domain, its missing parts supplied by reference TRBV14 and TRBJ2-7, is EAGVTQFPSHSVIEKGQTVTLRCDPISGHDNLYWYRRVMGKEIKFLLHFVKESKQDESGMPNNRFLAERTGGTYSTLKVQPAELEDSGVYFCASSQDRASGGLPYEQYFGPGTRLTVT.

V and J are TRBV11-2 and TRBJ2-5; D remains ambiguous. CDR1 is SGHAT and CDR2 is FQNNGV in the germline V gene. V was shortened by 2 bases and J by 2 bases, with 6 bases between the two germline ends. There are 13 residues in the CDR3. The CDR3 is CASSLSRQETQYF. The CDR3, as DNA: TGTGCCAGCAGCTTAAGCCGACAAGAGACCCAGTACTTC.

The rearrangement uses TRBV9 and TRBJ1-2, with TRBD1 matching over 8 bases. This CDR3 has 16 residues. The germline V gene encodes CDR1 SGDLS and CDR2 YYNGEE. Losses at the gene ends were 4 bases for V and 3 bases for J; bases not matched to a gene: 11. The CDR3 coding sequence is TGTGCCAGCAGCCCGATGGGGACAGGAGACTACTATGGCTACACCTTC. Its protein product is CASSPMGTGDYYGYTF.

This clone has only a few counts. The chain joins TRBV7-9 to TRBJ2-5; 7 positions match TRBD1. The CDR3 covers 14 residues. Germline V CDR1 and CDR2: SEHNR, FQNEAQ (reference sequence). The ends lost 4 bases at V and 7 bases at J; junction bases unmatched: 9. In DNA, the CDR3 is TGTGCCAGCAGCTCGACAGGGCTCGAGCGGACCCAGTACTTC. It yields the protein CASSSTGLERTQYF.

V usage is TRBV19 and J usage is TRBJ2-1; D is perhaps TRBD1 (5 bases). Trimming removed 0 bases from V and 8 bases from J, with 8 bases in between. CDR1 is LNHDA and CDR2 is SQIVND in the germline V gene (reference sequence). The CDR3 sequence is 13 residues long. This CDR3 reads CASSIDGADEQFF. The CDR3, as DNA: TGTGCCAGTAGTATAGATGGGGCGGATGAGCAGTTCTTC.

This clone was detected only a few times. This sequence joins TRBV7-9 and TRBJ2-5; the match to TRBD2 covers 10 bases. Germline CDR1 and CDR2: SEHNR and FQNEAQ (reference sequence). The CDR3 is 16 residues long. J lost 5 bases, V lost 5 bases, and 11 bases had no gene match. The CDR3 is CASSQGSSGSWETQYF. The CDR3 DNA follows: TGTGCCAGCAGCCAAGGATCTAGCGGGAGCTGGGAGACCCAGTACTTC.

This clone has just a few counts. The chain has TRBV7-9 and TRBJ1-5; 7 bases are shared with TRBD1. Unmatched junction bases numbered 6, after V lost 3 bases and J lost 7 bases. CDR1 is SEHNR and CDR2 is FQNEAQ in the germline V gene (reference sequence). The CDR3 runs to 14 residues. CDR3 amino acids: CASSFGGGEQPQHF. The CDR3 region has the DNA TGTGCCAGCAGCTTCGGAGGGGGCGAACAGCCCCAGCATTTT.

This clone was observed a handful of times. The V gene is TRBV10-3, the J gene TRBJ2-5; D may be TRBD1 (6 bases). Germline values: CDR1 ENHRY, CDR2 SYGVKD. The CDR3 loop spans 12 amino acids. Trimming shortened V by 8 bases and J by 1 base, and 8 bases separated the two germline ends. The CDR3 DNA is TGTGCCATCCCAGGGGCCCAAGAGACCCAGTACTTC. As protein: CAIPGAQETQYF.

This clone turned up a few times. V gene TRBV30 combines with J gene TRBJ2-1, with TRBD1 matching 8 bases. The junction had 6 bases not matched to a gene; V was cut back by 6 bases and J by 2 bases. The germline gives CDR1 GTSNPN, CDR2 SVGIG (reference sequence). The CDR3 covers 14 residues. This CDR3 reads CACTGQVTYNEQFF. CDR3 DNA: TGTGCCTGCACGGGACAGGTTACCTACAATGAGCAGTTCTTC.

The chain links TRBV18 to TRBJ1-1; D uncertain. Germline loops: CDR1 KGHSH, CDR2 LQKENI. The ends were cut back, 3 bases at V and 0 bases at J, with 14 bases in the middle. The CDR3 runs to 16 residues. The DNA of the CDR3 is TGTGCCAGCTCACCCGAGGGAACAACGCTGAACACTGAAGCTTTCTTT. Translated: CASSPEGTTLNTEAFF.

A few counts support this clone. DNA of the CDR3: TGTGCCAGCAGTAACGATGAGGCTGCACATACGACCGGCTACGAGCAGTACTTC. Encoded protein: CASSNDEAAHTTGYEQYF. The chain links TRBV25-1 to TRBJ2-7; D not resolved. V was cut by 5 bases and J by 3 bases, with 26 bases left in between. The CDR3 covers 18 residues. Per the germline V gene, CDR1 is MGHDK and CDR2 is SYGVNS.

The chain couples TRBV19 to TRBJ2-3, with 8 positions matching TRBD2. V dropped 5 bases and J dropped 0; count of bases not matched to a gene: 10. Germline V CDR1 and CDR2: LNHDA, SQIVND (reference sequence). The CDR3 loop spans 17 amino acids. CDR3 in DNA: TGTGCCAGTAGTGTCACTCGACTAGCGACTAGCACAGATACGCAGTATTTT. It is translated as CASSVTRLATSTDTQYF.

J is TRBJ2-5 and V is TRBV29-1, with a tentative D call TRBD1 (5 bases). This CDR3 spans 11 amino acids. V lost 7 bases and J lost 4, with 10 bases in between. Per the germline V gene, CDR1 is SQVTM and CDR2 is ANQGSEA. CDR3 region: CSGRQLETQYF. Here the CDR3 DNA reads TGCAGCGGTCGACAGTTAGAGACCCAGTACTTC.

The chain is built from TRBV30 and TRBJ2-3, with 8 positions matching TRBD2. CDR3 length: 15 amino acids. The junction had 9 bases not matched to a gene; V was cut back by 6 bases and J by 1 base. Germline V gene lookup returns CDR1 GTSNPN and CDR2 SVGIG (reference sequence). In DNA, the CDR3 is TGTGCCTGTTCAAGGGGGACTAGACGCACAGATACGCAGTATTTT. Translating gives CACSRGTRRTDTQYF.

V is TRBV7-2 and J is TRBJ1-5; a possible D gene is TRBD1 (5 bases). Looked up from germline, CDR1 is SGHTA and CDR2 is FQGNSA. The ends were cut back, 5 bases at V and 5 bases at J, with 10 bases in the middle. There are 13 residues in the CDR3. CDR3 sequence: CASSLRTYQPQHF. CDR3 nucleotide sequence: TGTGCCAGCAGCCTCCGGACATATCAGCCCCAGCATTTT.

J is TRBJ2-4 and V is TRBV23-1, with D possibly TRBD2 on 6 matching bases. TRBV23-1 is filed as an ORF, its function uncertain. The V end was cut by 4 bases, the J end by 0 bases, with 10 bases between. This CDR3 has 15 amino acids. The CDR3 region is CASSRQGLAKNIQYF. DNA of the CDR3: TGCGCCAGCAGTCGGCAGGGACTAGCCAAAAACATTCAGTACTTC.

This clone was seen a handful of times. V and J are TRBV30 and TRBJ2-1; TRBD2 is a possible D gene (5 bases). Trimming left V 8 bases short and J 0 bases short, with 8 bases between. CDR1 GTSNPN and CDR2 SVGIG come from the germline V gene (reference sequence). The CDR3 totals 12 residues. The DNA for the CDR3 is TGTGCCGGCCGGGGCTCCTACAATGAGCAGTTCTTC. Amino acid sequence: CAGRGSYNEQFF.

The chain uses TRBV9 and TRBJ2-1; 10 bases line up with TRBD2. Germline CDR1 is SGDLS and CDR2 is YYNGEE. The CDR3 extends over 17 amino acids. The ends lost 0 bases at V and 7 bases at J; junction bases unmatched: 10. Here the CDR3 reads CASSVEGLAGVQNEQFF. The CDR3 nucleotides read TGTGCCAGCAGCGTAGAAGGGCTAGCGGGAGTGCAGAATGAGCAGTTCTTC. Complete variable domain (other parts from reference TRBV9 and TRBJ2-1): DSGVTQTPKHLITATGQRVTLRCSPRSGDLSVYWYQQSLDQGLQFLIQYYNGEERAKGNILERFSAQQFPDLHSELNLSSLELGDSALYFCASSVEGLAGVQNEQFFGPGTRLTVL.

This sequence joins TRBV7-2 and TRBJ1-2; 9 positions agree with TRBD1. V was pared by 7 bases and J by 8 bases, with 11 bases of the junction left unmatched. CDR1 is SGHTA and CDR2 is FQGNSA in the germline V gene. The CDR3 is 14 amino acids. This CDR3 is CASTMLGTGRGYTF. In DNA form, the CDR3 reads TGTGCCAGCACCATGCTCGGGACAGGGAGAGGCTACACCTTC.

The genes are TRBV9 and TRBJ2-7; 8 bases match TRBD1. This CDR3 is built from 14 residues. Germline CDR1 SGDLS, CDR2 YYNGEE. J gave up 12 bases and V 2 bases, and 13 bases lay outside the gene matches. CDR3 protein: CASSVGGQGPPGYF. CDR3 coding DNA: TGTGCCAGCAGCGTCGGAGGACAGGGCCCACCCGGGTACTTC.

The gene calls are TRBV30 and TRBJ1-2, with D hard to call. Germline-derived CDR1 and CDR2 are GTSNPN and SVGIG (reference sequence). This CDR3 region has 11 residues. V lost 3 bases and J 5 bases, leaving 7 bases between the germline ends. CDR3 region: CAWSARYGYTF. DNA for the CDR3: TGTGCCTGGAGCGCCCGGTATGGCTACACCTTC. Together with reference TRBV30 and TRBJ1-2, the CDR3 gives the full variable domain: SQTIHQWPATLVQPVGSPLSLECTVEGTSNPNLYWYRQAAGRGLQLLFYSVGIGQISSEVPQNLSASRPQDRQFILSSKKLLLSDSGFYLCAWSARYGYTFGSGTRLTVV.

On this clone: Relative to the germline gene, one junction end is altered; a read error may explain this. Other DNA sequences in this specimen translate into the identical CDR3. This chain links TRBV5-1 with TRBJ2-7, with 9 bases fitting TRBD1. CDR3 length: 14 residues. Germline assignment: CDR1 SGHRS and CDR2 YFSETQ. CDR3 coding DNA: TGCGCGAGCAGCTTAGACAGGGGGTCCTACGAGCAGTACTTC. Its translation is CASSLDRGSYEQYF. Full variable domain (outside the CDR3, taken from reference TRBV5-1 and TRBJ2-7): KAGVTQTPRYLIKTRGQQVTLSCSPISGHRSVSWYQQTPGQGLQFLFEYFSETQRNKGNFPGRFSGRQFSNSRSEMNVSTLELGDSALYLCASSLDRGSYEQYFGPGTRLTVT.